This T cell receptor beta chain stems from a study of cytotoxic CD8 clonotypes in ibrutinib-treated CLL. Whole-study context: Response samples followed a median around 11 months of treatment, range 6 to 36.

Note on this clone: Its antigen is as yet unknown.

Only in-frame clones appear in the TCRdb table, and some are missing; sequencing was by immunoSEQ multiplex PCR. The table has some 300,000 clones, roughly 85% seen once. Broader study findings: Pretreatment clonality was elevated relative to age-matched healthy donors and paralleled circulating CD8+ T-cell counts. Few clonotypes were public, and these shrank or held steady under treatment.

The sequence came from a human donor with chronic lymphocytic leukemia. The sample consisted of PBMCs, taken before ibrutinib treatment.

The CDR3 loop is CASSPPTGDIGDTQYF. CDR3 sequence (DNA): TGCGCCAGCAGCCCGCCGACAGGGGACATAGGAGATACGCAGTATTTT. The chain employs TRBV5-1 and TRBJ2-3, with TRBD1 matching over 8 bases. CDR3 length equals 16 residues. V gave up 4 bases and J gave up 5 bases; unmatched junction bases: 12. CDR1 SGHRS and CDR2 YFSETQ come from the germline V gene.